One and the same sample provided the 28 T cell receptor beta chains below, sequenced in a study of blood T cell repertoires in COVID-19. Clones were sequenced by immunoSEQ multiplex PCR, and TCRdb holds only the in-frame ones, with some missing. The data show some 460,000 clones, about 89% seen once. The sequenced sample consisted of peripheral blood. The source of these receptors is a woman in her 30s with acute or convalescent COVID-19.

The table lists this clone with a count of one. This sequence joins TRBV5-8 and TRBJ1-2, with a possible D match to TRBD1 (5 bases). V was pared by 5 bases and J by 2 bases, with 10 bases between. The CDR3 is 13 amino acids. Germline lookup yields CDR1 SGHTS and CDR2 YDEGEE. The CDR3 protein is CASRSQENYGYTF. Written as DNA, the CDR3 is TGTGCCAGCAGATCACAGGAAAACTATGGCTACACCTTC.

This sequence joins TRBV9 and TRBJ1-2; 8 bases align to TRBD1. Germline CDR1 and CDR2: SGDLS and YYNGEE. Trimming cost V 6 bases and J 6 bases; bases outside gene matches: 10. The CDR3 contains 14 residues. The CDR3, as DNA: TGTGCCAGCACCTCCCAGGGGGCGGTAAATGGCTACACCTTC. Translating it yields CASTSQGAVNGYTF.

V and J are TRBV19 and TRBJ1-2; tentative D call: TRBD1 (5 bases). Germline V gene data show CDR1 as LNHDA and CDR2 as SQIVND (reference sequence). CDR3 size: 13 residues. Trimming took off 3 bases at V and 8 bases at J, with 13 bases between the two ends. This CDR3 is CASSMPGRQGYTF. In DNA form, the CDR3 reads TGTGCCAGTAGTATGCCAGGGAGGCAAGGCTACACCTTC.

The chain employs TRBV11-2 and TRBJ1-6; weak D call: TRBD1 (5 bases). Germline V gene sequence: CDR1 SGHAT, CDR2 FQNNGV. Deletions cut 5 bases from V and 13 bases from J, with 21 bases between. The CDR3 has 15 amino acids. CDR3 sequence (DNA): TGTGCCAGCAGCAGACGCAGGGTCTCCCCTGGGCCCCTCCACTTT. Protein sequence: CASSRRRVSPGPLHF.

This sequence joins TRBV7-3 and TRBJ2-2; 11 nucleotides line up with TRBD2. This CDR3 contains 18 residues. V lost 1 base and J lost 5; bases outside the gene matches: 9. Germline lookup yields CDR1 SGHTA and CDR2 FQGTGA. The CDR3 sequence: CASSLRPPTSGETGELFF. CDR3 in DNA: TGTGCCAGCAGCTTAAGACCCCCGACTAGCGGGGAAACCGGGGAGCTGTTTTTT.

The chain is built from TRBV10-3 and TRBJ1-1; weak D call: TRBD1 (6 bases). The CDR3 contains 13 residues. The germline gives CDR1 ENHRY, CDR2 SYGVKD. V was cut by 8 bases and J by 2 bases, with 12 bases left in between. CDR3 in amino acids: CAIATGDNTEAFF. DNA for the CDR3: TGTGCCATCGCGACAGGAGACAACACTGAAGCTTTCTTT.

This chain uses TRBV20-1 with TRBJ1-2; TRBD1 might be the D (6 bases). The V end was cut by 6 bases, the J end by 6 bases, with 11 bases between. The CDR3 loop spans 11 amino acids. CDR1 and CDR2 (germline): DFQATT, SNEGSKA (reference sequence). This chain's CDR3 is CSATGRDGYTF. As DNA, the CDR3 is TGCAGTGCGACAGGAAGGGATGGCTACACCTTC.

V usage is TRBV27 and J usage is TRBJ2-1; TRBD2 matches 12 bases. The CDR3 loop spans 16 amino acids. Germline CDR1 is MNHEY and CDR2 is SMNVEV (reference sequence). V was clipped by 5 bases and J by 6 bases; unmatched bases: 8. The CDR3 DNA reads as TGTGCCAGCAGTCCCACCCCTAGCGGGGGGGGCAATGAGCAGTTCTTC. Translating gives CASSPTPSGGGNEQFF.

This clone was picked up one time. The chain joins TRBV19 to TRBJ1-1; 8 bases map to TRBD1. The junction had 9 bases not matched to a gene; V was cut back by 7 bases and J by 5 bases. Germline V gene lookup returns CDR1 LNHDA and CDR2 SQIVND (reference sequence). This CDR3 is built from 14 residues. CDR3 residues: CASTHGQGGTEAFF. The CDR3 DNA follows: TGTGCCAGTACCCATGGACAGGGCGGGACTGAAGCTTTCTTT.

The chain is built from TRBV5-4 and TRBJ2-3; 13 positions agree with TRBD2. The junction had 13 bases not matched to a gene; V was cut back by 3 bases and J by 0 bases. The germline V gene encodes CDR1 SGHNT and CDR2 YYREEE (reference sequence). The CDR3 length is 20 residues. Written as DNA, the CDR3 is TGTGCCAGCAGCTCAGCCCCGACCACTAGCGGGGGGGAGAGCACAGATACGCAGTATTTT. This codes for CASSSAPTTSGGESTDTQYF.

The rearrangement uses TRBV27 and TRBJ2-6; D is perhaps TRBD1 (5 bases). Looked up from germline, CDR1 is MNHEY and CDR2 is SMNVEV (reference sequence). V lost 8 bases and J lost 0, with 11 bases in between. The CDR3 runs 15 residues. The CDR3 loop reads CASFGAFSGANVLTF. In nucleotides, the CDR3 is TGTGCCAGCTTTGGGGCCTTCTCTGGGGCCAACGTCCTGACTTTC.

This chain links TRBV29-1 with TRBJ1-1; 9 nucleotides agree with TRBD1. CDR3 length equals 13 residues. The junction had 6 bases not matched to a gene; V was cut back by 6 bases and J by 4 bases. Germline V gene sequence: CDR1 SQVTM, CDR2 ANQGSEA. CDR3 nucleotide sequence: TGCAGCGTCGAGAAGACAGGGGGCACTGAAGCTTTCTTT. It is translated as CSVEKTGGTEAFF.

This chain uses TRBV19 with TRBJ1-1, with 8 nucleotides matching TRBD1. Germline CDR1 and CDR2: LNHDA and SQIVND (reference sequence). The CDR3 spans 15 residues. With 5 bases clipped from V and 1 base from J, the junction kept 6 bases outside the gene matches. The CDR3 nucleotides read TGTGCCAGTAGTTCCCGGACAGGGACGAACACTGAAGCTTTCTTT. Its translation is CASSSRTGTNTEAFF.

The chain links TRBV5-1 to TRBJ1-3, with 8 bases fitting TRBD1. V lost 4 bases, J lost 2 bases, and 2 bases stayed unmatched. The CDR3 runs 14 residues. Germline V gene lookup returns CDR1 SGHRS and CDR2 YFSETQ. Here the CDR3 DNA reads TGCGCCAGCAGCACGGACAGGGCTGGAAACACCATATATTTT. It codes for CASSTDRAGNTIYF.

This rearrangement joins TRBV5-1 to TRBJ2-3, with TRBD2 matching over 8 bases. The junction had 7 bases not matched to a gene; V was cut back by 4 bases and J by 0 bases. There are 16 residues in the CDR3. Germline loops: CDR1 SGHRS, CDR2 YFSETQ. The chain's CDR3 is CASSQVAGTSTDTQYF. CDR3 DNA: TGCGCCAGCAGCCAAGTAGCGGGGACTAGCACAGATACGCAGTATTTT.

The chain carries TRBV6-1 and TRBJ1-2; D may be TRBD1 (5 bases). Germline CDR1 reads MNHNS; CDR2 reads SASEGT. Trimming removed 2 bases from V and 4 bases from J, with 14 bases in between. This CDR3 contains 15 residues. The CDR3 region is CASSERGARAYGYTF. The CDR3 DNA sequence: TGTGCCAGCAGTGAACGCGGGGCTCGGGCCTATGGCTACACCTTC.

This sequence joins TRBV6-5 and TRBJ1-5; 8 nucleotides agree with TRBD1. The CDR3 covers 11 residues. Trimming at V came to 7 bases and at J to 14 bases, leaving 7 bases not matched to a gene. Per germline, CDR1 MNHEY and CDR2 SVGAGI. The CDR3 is CASTLKTGEHF. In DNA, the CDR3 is TGTGCCAGCACTTTAAAGACAGGGGAGCATTTT.

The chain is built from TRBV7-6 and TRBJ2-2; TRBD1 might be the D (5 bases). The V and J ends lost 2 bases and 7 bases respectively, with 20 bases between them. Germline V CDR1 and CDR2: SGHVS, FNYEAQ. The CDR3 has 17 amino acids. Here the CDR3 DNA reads TGTGCCAGCAGCTTACGAATATTTCAGGGTGGTGGCGGGGAGCTGTTTTTT. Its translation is CASSLRIFQGGGGELFF.

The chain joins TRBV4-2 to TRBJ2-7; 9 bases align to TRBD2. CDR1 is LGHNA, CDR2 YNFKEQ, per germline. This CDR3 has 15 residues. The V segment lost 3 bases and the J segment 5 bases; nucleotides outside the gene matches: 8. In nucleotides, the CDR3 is TGTGCCAGCAGCCACACCGCGGGGGGGCTTCACGAGCAGTACTTC. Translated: CASSHTAGGLHEQYF.

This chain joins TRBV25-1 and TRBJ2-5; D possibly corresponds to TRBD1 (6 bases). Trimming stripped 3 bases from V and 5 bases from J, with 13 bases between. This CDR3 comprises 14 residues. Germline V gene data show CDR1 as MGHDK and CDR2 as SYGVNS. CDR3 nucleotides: TGTGCCAGCAGTGATTGGGGTCAGGGGGAGACCCAGTACTTC. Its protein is CASSDWGQGETQYF. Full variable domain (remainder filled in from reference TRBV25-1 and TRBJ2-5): EADIYQTPRYLVIGTGKKITLECSQTMGHDKMYWYQQDPGMELHLIHYSYGVNSTEKGDLSSESTVSRIRTEHFPLTLESARPSHTSQYLCASSDWGQGETQYFGPGTRLLVL.

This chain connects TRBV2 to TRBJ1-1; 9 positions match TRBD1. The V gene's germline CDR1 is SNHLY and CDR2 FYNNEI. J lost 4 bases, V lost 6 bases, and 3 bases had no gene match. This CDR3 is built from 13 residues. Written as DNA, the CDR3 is TGTGCCAGCAGGACGGACAGGGGCACTGAAGCTTTCTTT. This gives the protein CASRTDRGTEAFF.

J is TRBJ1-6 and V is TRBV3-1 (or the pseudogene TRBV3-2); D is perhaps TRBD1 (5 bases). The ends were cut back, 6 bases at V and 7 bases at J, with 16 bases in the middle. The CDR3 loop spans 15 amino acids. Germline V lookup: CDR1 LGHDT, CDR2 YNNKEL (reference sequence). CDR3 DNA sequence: TGTGCCAGCAGTCCCCAACAGGCCGTCAATTCACCCCTCCACTTT. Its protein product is CASSPQQAVNSPLHF.

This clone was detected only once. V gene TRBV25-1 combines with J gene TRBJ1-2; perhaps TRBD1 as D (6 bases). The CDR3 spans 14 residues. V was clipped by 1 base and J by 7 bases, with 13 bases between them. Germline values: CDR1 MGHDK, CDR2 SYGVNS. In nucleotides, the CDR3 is TGTGCCAGCAGTGAATTGGGGGGGGCAAGTGGCTACACCTTC. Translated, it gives CASSELGGASGYTF.

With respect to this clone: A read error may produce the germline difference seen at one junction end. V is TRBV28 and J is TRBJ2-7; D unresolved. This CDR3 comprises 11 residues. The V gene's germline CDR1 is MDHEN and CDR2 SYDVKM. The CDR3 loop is CLTMSSYEQYF. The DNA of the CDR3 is TGCCTTACTATGAGCTCCTACGAGCAGTACTTC.

The CDR3 sequence is CASSLIRTARKETQYF. CDR3 in DNA: TGTGCCAGCAGTCTCATACGGACAGCCAGAAAAGAGACCCAGTACTTC. This chain links TRBV28 with TRBJ2-5; D perhaps matches TRBD1 (6 bases). V was trimmed by 5 bases and J by 3 bases, leaving 19 bases between them. The CDR3 contains 16 residues. Germline CDR1 and CDR2: MDHEN and SYDVKM.

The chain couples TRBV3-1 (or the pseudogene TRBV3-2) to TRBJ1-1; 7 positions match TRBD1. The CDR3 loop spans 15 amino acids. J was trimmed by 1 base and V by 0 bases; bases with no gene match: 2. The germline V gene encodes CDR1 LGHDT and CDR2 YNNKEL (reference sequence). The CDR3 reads CASSQEGQPNTEAFF. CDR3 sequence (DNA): TGTGCCAGCAGCCAAGAGGGACAGCCGAACACTGAAGCTTTCTTT.

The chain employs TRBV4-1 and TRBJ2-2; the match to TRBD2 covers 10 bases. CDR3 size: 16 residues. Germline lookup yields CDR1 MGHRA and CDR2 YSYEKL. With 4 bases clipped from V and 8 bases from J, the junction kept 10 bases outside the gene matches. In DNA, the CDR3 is TGCGCCAGCAGCCCGCTGGAGCGGGGGGGCCAAGGGGAGCTGTTTTTT. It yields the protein CASSPLERGGQGELFF.

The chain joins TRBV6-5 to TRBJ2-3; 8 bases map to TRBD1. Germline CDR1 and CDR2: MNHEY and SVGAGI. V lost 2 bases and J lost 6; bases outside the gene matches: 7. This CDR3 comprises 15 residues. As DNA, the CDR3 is TGTGCCAGCAGTTACGAGGCAGGGGGCGCGGATACGCAGTATTTT. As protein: CASSYEAGGADTQYF.